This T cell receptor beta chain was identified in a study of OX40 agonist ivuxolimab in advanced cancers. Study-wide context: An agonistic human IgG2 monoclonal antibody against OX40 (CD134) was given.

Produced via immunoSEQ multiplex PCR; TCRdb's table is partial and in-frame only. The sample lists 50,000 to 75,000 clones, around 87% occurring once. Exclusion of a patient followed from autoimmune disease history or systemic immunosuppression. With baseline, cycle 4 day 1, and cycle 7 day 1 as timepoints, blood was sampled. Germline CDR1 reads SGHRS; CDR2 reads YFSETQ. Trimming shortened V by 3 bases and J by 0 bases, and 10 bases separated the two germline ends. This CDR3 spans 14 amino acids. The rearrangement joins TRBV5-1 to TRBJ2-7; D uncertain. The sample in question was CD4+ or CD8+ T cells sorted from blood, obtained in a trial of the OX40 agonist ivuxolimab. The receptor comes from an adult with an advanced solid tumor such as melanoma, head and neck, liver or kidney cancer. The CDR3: CASSSVPDSYEQYF. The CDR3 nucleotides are TGCGCCAGCAGCTCGGTGCCTGACTCCTACGAGCAGTACTTC.